A selection of T cell receptor beta chains follows, all from one sample in a study of T cell responses to AZD1222 COVID-19 vaccine. Clones were read by immunoSEQ multiplex PCR, and TCRdb kept only the in-frame ones, dropping some. The table records 150,000 to 200,000 clones, 90% of them present only once. The sample in question was peripheral blood, obtained on day 0 of AZD1222 vaccination. These receptors all stem from an adult in good health. The CDR3 runs from the conserved cysteine through the conserved F or W. The D gene is left open where the match is weak. The size entry is marked missing in some rows and otherwise reads once, few, many or a size class.

abundance,d_gene,j_gene,v_gene,CDR3aa,CDR3nt
-,-,TRBJ2-7,TRBV4-3,CASSQDSSGGWEQYF,TGCGCCAGCAGCCAAGATTCTTCAGGGGGGTGGGAGCAGTACTTC
-,-,TRBJ1-2,TRBV5-4,CASSLGAGYTF,TGTGCCAGCAGCCTGGGGGCTGGCTACACCTTC
-,TRBD1,TRBJ1-1,TRBV9,CASSGTGGGRNTEAFF,TGTGCCAGCAGCGGTACAGGGGGCGGAAGGAACACTGAAGCTTTCTTT
once,TRBD1,TRBJ2-3,TRBV10-3,CATQGDTDTQYF,TGTGCCACCCAGGGGGACACAGATACGCAGTATTTT
-,TRBD1,TRBJ1-2,TRBV4-1,CASSQVPGGLEGYTF,TGCGCCAGCAGCCAAGTCCCAGGGGGTCTGGAGGGCTACACCTTC
-,-,TRBJ1-1,TRBV5-1,CASSLHGMNTEAFF,TGCGCCAGCAGCTTGCACGGAATGAACACTGAAGCTTTCTTT
once,TRBD1,TRBJ1-3,TRBV4-3,CASSQDKQGAAGNTIYF,TGCGCCAGCAGCCAAGATAAGCAGGGGGCGGCCGGAAACACCATATATTTT
once,-,TRBJ2-1,TRBV7-9,CASSTGLGINEQFF,TGTGCCAGCAGTACAGGATTAGGGATCAATGAGCAGTTCTTC
-,-,TRBJ2-5,TRBV3-1/TRBV3-2,CASSQDNSGPNQETQYF,TGTGCCAGCAGCCAAGATAACAGCGGCCCAAATCAAGAGACCCAGTACTTC
-,-,TRBJ2-6,TRBV7-2,CASSLALSLGGANVLTF,TGTGCCAGCAGCTTAGCCCTCTCCCTTGGGGGGGCCAACGTCCTGACTTTC
-,-,TRBJ2-3,TRBV6-2/TRBV6-3,CASSPIGQLTDTQYF,TGTGCCAGCAGCCCGATCGGACAGCTCACAGATACGCAGTATTTT
-,-,TRBJ1-3,TRBV2,CASSEALLRDGNTIYF,TGTGCCAGCAGTGAAGCGCTTCTCCGGGACGGAAACACCATATATTTT
-,-,TRBJ2-7,TRBV11-3,CASSSNYGEQYF,TGTGCCAGCAGCTCTAACTACGGCGAGCAGTACTTC
once,-,TRBJ2-3,TRBV7-6,CASSLFAADTQYF,TGTGCCAGCAGCTTATTTGCGGCGGATACGCAGTATTTT
-,-,TRBJ1-4,TRBV25-1,CASSPQGGIVEKLFF,TGTGCCAGCAGCCCACAGGGTGGGATTGTTGAAAAACTGTTTTTT
-,TRBD1,TRBJ2-7,TRBV6-5,CASRWDRPPYEQYF,TGTGCCAGCCGATGGGACAGGCCGCCCTACGAGCAGTACTTC
-,-,TRBJ2-7,TRBV4-2,CASSQGLPPGPNDEQYF,TGTGCCAGCAGCCAAGGGCTCCCCCCGGGGCCCAACGACGAGCAGTACTTC
-,-,TRBJ2-7,TRBV7-2,CASSSTFYEQYF,TGTGCCAGCAGCTCCACGTTCTACGAGCAGTACTTC
once,-,TRBJ1-2,TRBV19,CASRSQGARGYTF,TGTGCCAGTAGGAGCCAGGGCGCACGCGGCTACACCTTC
-,-,TRBJ2-3,TRBV19,CASRGGWTDTQYF,TGTGCCAGTAGAGGAGGGTGGACAGATACGCAGTATTTT
-,TRBD2,TRBJ2-2,TRBV6-4,CASRVLAVDGELFF,TGTGCCAGCAGAGTACTAGCGGTTGACGGGGAGCTGTTTTTT
-,-,TRBJ2-3,TRBV7-2,CASSPGGAPDTQYF,TGTGCCAGCAGCCCGGGCGGGGCCCCAGATACGCAGTATTTT
-,-,TRBJ1-1,TRBV6-5,CASSSPHRNTEAFF,TGTGCCAGCAGTTCTCCCCATCGTAACACTGAAGCTTTCTTT
once,TRBD1,TRBJ1-1,TRBV2,CASRPNRGDNTEAFF,TGTGCCAGCAGGCCCAACAGGGGAGACAACACTGAAGCTTTCTTT